This entry lists 21 T cell receptor beta chains sequenced from one sample in a study of cytomegalovirus exposure and HLA in healthy donors. Primers for the PCR totalled 60 Vbeta and 13 Jbeta. Assay used: immunoSEQ multiplex PCR; TCRdb lists only in-frame clones, some missing. Of roughly 96,000 clones in the sample, about 70% were seen once. The material sequenced was PBMCs. The source is a female donor in good health and CMV-seropositive.

V gene TRBV4-3 combines with J gene TRBJ1-6; 7 bases map to TRBD1. Germline values: CDR1 LGHNA, CDR2 YSLEER. The CDR3 totals 15 residues. V was pared by 1 base and J by 8 bases, with 5 bases of the junction left unmatched. The CDR3 bases are TGCGCCAGCAGCCAAGCGACAGGGTCGGATTCACCCCTCCACTTT. It encodes CASSQATGSDSPLHF.

This sequence joins TRBV5-1 and TRBJ2-2; D not resolved. Trimming stripped 0 bases from V and 6 bases from J, with 9 bases between. The CDR3 has 14 residues. The germline gives CDR1 SGHRS, CDR2 YFSETQ. The CDR3 is CASSLVAGSGELFF. The DNA of the CDR3 is TGCGCCAGCAGCTTGGTAGCCGGGTCCGGGGAGCTGTTTTTT.

The gene calls are TRBV6-1 and TRBJ1-2, with 8 bases aligning to TRBD1. This CDR3 is 15 amino acids long. Looked up from germline, CDR1 is MNHNS and CDR2 is SASEGT. Unmatched junction bases numbered 4, after V lost 0 bases and J lost 4 bases. The CDR3 here is CASSEATDRVYGYTF. The CDR3 DNA follows: TGTGCCAGCAGTGAAGCGACGGACAGGGTCTATGGCTACACCTTC.

The CDR3 spells CASSLARIAGNNEQFF. For the CDR3, the DNA is TGCGCCAGCAGCTTGGCACGAATAGCGGGGAACAATGAGCAGTTCTTC. J is TRBJ2-1 and V is TRBV5-1; 8 bases align to TRBD2. The germline gives CDR1 SGHRS, CDR2 YFSETQ. The CDR3 runs 16 residues. Trimming at V came to 0 bases and at J to 5 bases, leaving 7 bases not matched to a gene.

This clone was observed a few times. V and J are TRBV14 and TRBJ1-3; 8 nucleotides match TRBD1. CDR3 length: 17 residues. Per germline, CDR1 SGHDN and CDR2 FVKESK. The junction had 9 bases not matched to a gene; V was cut back by 0 bases and J by 5 bases. CDR3 sequence (DNA): TGTGCCAGCAGCCAAGATGTGGCAGGGGGCAGAAGAAACACCATATATTTT. Translation gives CASSQDVAGGRRNTIYF.

The V and J genes are TRBV30 and TRBJ2-5; 9 bases fit TRBD1. CDR3 length equals 14 residues. Trimming removed 2 bases from V and 1 base from J; junction bases left unmatched: 2. Germline lookup yields CDR1 GTSNPN and CDR2 SVGIG (reference sequence). The CDR3 nucleotides read TGTGCCTGGAGTCCGGACAGGGGCCAAGAGACCCAGTACTTC. Translation: CAWSPDRGQETQYF. The full variable domain, completed using reference TRBV30 and TRBJ2-5, is SQTIHQWPATLVQPVGSPLSLECTVEGTSNPNLYWYRQAAGRGLQLLFYSVGIGQISSEVPQNLSASRPQDRQFILSSKKLLLSDSGFYLCAWSPDRGQETQYFGPGTRLLVL.

The genes are TRBV5-6 and TRBJ2-1; 7 bases match TRBD2. CDR1 and CDR2 from the germline V gene are SGHDT and YYEEEE. This CDR3 has 15 amino acids. Trimming cost V 7 bases and J 8 bases; bases outside gene matches: 15. The CDR3 DNA sequence: TGTGCCAGCCGATCTCCGTTCGGGACTAAGGATGAGCAGTTCTTC. Protein product: CASRSPFGTKDEQFF. Using reference TRBV5-6 and TRBJ2-1 for the parts outside the CDR3, the full variable domain is DAGVTQSPTHLIKTRGQQVTLRCSPKSGHDTVSWYQQALGQGPQFIFQYYEEEERQRGNFPDRFSGHQFPNYSSELNVNALLLGDSALYLCASRSPFGTKDEQFFGPGTRLTVL.

This clone was observed a handful of times. This chain uses TRBV2 with TRBJ2-6; 10 nucleotides align to TRBD1. J gave up 4 bases and V 6 bases, and 9 bases lay outside the gene matches. This CDR3 is built from 17 residues. Germline values: CDR1 SNHLY, CDR2 FYNNEI. Here the CDR3 reads CASSLWTGGTGANVLTF. For the CDR3, the DNA is TGTGCCAGCAGCCTCTGGACAGGGGGGACCGGGGCCAACGTCCTGACTTTC.

The genes are TRBV10-1 and TRBJ2-7; D is perhaps TRBD1 (6 bases). V was cut by 8 bases and J by 1 base, with 12 bases left in between. This CDR3 is 13 amino acids long. Germline assignment: CDR1 WNHNN and CDR2 SYGVQD (reference sequence). CDR3 in DNA: TGCGCCAGCGGGACATCGGGATCCTACGAGCAGTACTTC. Translated, it gives CASGTSGSYEQYF.

V is TRBV29-1 and J is TRBJ2-4; 8 nucleotides agree with TRBD1. After removal of 4 bases from V and 6 bases from J, the junction contained 2 bases not matched to a gene. The CDR3 consists of 12 residues. Per the germline V gene, CDR1 is SQVTM and CDR2 is ANQGSEA. CDR3 sequence: CSVGDRGNIQYF. CDR3 bases: TGCAGCGTTGGAGACAGGGGAAACATTCAGTACTTC.

The chain recombines TRBV7-2 with TRBJ2-3; 10 bases align to TRBD2. CDR1 and CDR2 (germline): SGHTA, FQGNSA. Trimming cost V 8 bases and J 2 bases; bases outside gene matches: 10. There are 16 residues in the CDR3. CDR3 nucleotide sequence: TGTGCCAGCGGGAATGCACTAGCGGGATTCACAGATACGCAGTATTTT. Encoded protein: CASGNALAGFTDTQYF.

The V gene is TRBV4-3, the J gene TRBJ2-2; 7 bases map to TRBD2. Losses at the gene ends were 3 bases for V and 2 bases for J; bases not matched to a gene: 3. This CDR3 is built from 15 residues. Germline CDR1 reads LGHNA; CDR2 reads YSLEER. The DNA of the CDR3 is TGCGCCAGCAGCCAGTCTAGCGGAAACACCGGGGAGCTGTTTTTT. This sequence encodes CASSQSSGNTGELFF.

V gene TRBV6-5 combines with J gene TRBJ2-1; D might be TRBD1 (6 bases). The ends were cut back, 6 bases at V and 4 bases at J, with 16 bases in the middle. The CDR3 is made up of 15 amino acids. Germline V gene data show CDR1 as MNHEY and CDR2 as SVGAGI. CDR3 DNA sequence: TGTGCCAGCAGCCTAGCCGTCAGGGGATACAATGAGCAGTTCTTC. It is translated as CASSLAVRGYNEQFF.

V is TRBV19 and J is TRBJ1-1; D may be TRBD1 (6 bases). V lost 5 bases, J lost 5 bases, and 12 bases lay in between. This CDR3 has 13 amino acids. Germline CDR1 LNHDA, CDR2 SQIVND (reference sequence). CDR3 bases: TGTGCCAGTAGTTCGTCCAGGGGAACTGAAGCTTTCTTT. The encoded protein is CASSSSRGTEAFF.

The rearrangement joins TRBV21-1 to TRBJ1-5. TRBV21-1 is annotated as a pseudogene. The CDR3 covers 14 residues. The CDR3, as DNA: TGTGCCAGCAAAAGCGGGGCGCGATCTCAGCCCCAGCATTTT. Translation: CASKSGARSQPQHF.

The CDR3 region is CASSNTGTGSYEQYF. The CDR3 DNA reads TGCGCCAGCAGCAACACCGGGACAGGGAGCTACGAGCAGTACTTC. The rearrangement uses TRBV5-1 and TRBJ2-7, with 9 bases aligning to TRBD1. The germline gives CDR1 SGHRS, CDR2 YFSETQ. The junction had 8 bases not matched to a gene; V was cut back by 4 bases and J by 3 bases. This CDR3 spans 15 amino acids.

The V gene is TRBV15, the J gene TRBJ1-5; 8 positions match TRBD1. Unmatched junction bases numbered 7, after V lost 3 bases and J lost 6 bases. Germline CDR1 and CDR2: LNHNV and YYDKDF (reference sequence). This CDR3 region has 15 residues. The CDR3 DNA follows: TGTGCCACCAGCAGGGACAGGGAGGGTGCTCAGCCCCAGCATTTT. Translating gives CATSRDREGAQPQHF.

This clone has a single count. V gene TRBV7-9 combines with J gene TRBJ2-7; D unclear. Looked up from germline, CDR1 is SEHNR and CDR2 is FQNEAQ (reference sequence). This CDR3 region has 14 residues. Trimming stripped 1 base from V and 0 bases from J, with 7 bases between. CDR3 bases: TGTGCCAGCAGCTTAGGGCAGAACTCCTACGAGCAGTACTTC. Protein sequence: CASSLGQNSYEQYF.

The V and J genes are TRBV28 and TRBJ1-2; D not certain. Trimming pared 4 bases from V and 3 bases from J, leaving 12 bases between. From germline, CDR1 is MDHEN and CDR2 SYDVKM. The CDR3 is 14 residues long. The CDR3 region is CASSSPPGHYGYTF. The CDR3 DNA is TGTGCCAGCAGTTCCCCCCCTGGGCACTATGGCTACACCTTC.

The sample holds a few counts of this clone. The chain couples TRBV2 to TRBJ1-1; TRBD1 matches at 7 bases. This CDR3 comprises 13 residues. J gave up 5 bases and V 9 bases, and 9 bases lay outside the gene matches. Germline loops: CDR1 SNHLY, CDR2 FYNNEI. CDR3 amino acids: CASNDRVRTEAFF. In DNA form, the CDR3 reads TGTGCCAGTAACGACAGGGTGAGGACTGAAGCTTTCTTT.

The chain uses TRBV14 and TRBJ2-3, with a weak D call TRBD2 (5 bases). CDR1 and CDR2 (germline): SGHDN, FVKESK. V lost 4 bases and J 2 bases, leaving 7 bases between the germline ends. The CDR3 covers 13 residues. CDR3: CASSRRLTDTQYF. For the CDR3, the DNA is TGTGCCAGCAGCCGGAGGCTCACAGATACGCAGTATTTT.